This T cell receptor beta chain stems from a study of radiation and T cells in renal cell carcinoma. Study details: Nephrectomy followed 15 Gy stereotactic body radiation by 4 weeks.

Germline V gene sequence: CDR1 MGHRA, CDR2 YSYEKL. V lost 1 base, J lost 4 bases, and 10 bases lay in between. The CDR3 is 14 amino acids. Time point noted: blood 2 weeks post-SBRT. Described treatment: 15 Gy SBRT to primary tumor, nephrectomy 4 weeks later. General observations from the study: From baseline, blood top tumor clonotypes peaked at 2 weeks post-radiation.

This clone was seen once. The antigen is not known. Some clones are missing from TCRdb's copy, which holds only in-frame ones; the method was immunoSEQ multiplex PCR. The sample lists some 150,000 clones, about 87% occurring once. The sequencing used blood, collected from a patient whose treatment included radiotherapy and nephrectomy. The rearrangement uses TRBV4-1 and TRBJ1-2; D is perhaps TRBD1 (5 bases). The receptor was derived from a woman in her forties or fifties with renal cell carcinoma. This CDR3 is CASSQVLGGYGYTF. The CDR3 DNA reads TGCGCCAGCAGCCAAGTTCTGGGGGGCTATGGCTACACCTTC.